This TCR beta chain was retrieved from a study of siplizumab effects on memory and regulatory T cells. TCR templates numbering 95,000 to 100,000 were assayed per sample. Method: immunoSEQ multiplex PCR; TCRdb's copy keeps in-frame clones and lacks some. The sample holds about 100,000 clones; 94% are singletons and the top ten take roughly 0.62%. Study-wide points: Sequences below about 10^-5 frequency were poorly captured. As a result, only a minor fraction of alloreactive clones mapped to unstimulated subsets. Proliferating Tregs in siplizumab cultures were never verified as suppressive.

A remark on this clone: As yet, its antigen is unknown.

The length of the CDR3 is 10 residues. The V end was cut by 8 bases, the J end by 6 bases, with 8 bases between. Germline CDR1 ENHRY, CDR2 SYGVKD. Specimen: Tregs sorted from blood. The chain uses TRBV10-3 and TRBJ2-7; D tentatively reads TRBD1 or TRBD2 (5 bases each). This receptor was obtained from a human donor in good health. The CDR3 nucleotides are TGTGCCATCGGGGCGGGCGAGCAGTACTTC. Its translation: CAIGAGEQYF.